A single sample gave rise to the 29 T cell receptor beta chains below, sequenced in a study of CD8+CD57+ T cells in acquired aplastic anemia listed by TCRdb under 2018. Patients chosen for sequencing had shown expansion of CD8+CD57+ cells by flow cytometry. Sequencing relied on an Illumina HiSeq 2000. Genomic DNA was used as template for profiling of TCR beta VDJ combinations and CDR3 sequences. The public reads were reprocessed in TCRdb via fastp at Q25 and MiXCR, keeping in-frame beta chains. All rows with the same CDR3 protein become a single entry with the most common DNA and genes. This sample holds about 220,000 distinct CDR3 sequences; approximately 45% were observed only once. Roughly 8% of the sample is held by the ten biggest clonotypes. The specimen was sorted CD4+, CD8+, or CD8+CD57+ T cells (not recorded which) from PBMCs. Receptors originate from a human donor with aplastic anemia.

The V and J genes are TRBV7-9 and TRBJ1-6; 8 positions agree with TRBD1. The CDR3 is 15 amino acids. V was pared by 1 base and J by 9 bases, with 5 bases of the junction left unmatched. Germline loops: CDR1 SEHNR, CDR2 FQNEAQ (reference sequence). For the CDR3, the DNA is TGTGCCAGCAGCTTAGGGACAGGGAGTTCTTCACCCCTCCACTTT. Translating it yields CASSLGTGSSSPLHF.

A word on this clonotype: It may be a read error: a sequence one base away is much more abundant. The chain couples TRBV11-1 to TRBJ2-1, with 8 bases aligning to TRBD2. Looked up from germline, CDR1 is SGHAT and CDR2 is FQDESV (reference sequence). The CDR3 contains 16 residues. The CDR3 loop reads CACSPDTSGSYNEQFF. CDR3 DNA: TGTGCCTGCAGCCCAGATACTAGCGGCTCCTACAATGAGCAGTTCTTC. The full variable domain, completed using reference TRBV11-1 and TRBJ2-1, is EAEVAQSPRYKITEKSQAVAFWCDPISGHATLYWYRQILGQGPELLVQFQDESVVDDSQLPKDRFSAERLKGVDSTLKIQPAELGDSAMYLCACSPDTSGSYNEQFFGPGTRLTVL.

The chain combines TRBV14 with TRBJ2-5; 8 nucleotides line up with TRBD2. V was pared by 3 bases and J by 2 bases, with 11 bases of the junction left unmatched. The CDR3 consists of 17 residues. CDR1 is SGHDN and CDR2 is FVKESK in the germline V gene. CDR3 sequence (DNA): TGTGCCAGCAGCCAGGGTCGGGGGGGAGGAATACAAGAGACCCAGTACTTC. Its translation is CASSQGRGGGIQETQYF.

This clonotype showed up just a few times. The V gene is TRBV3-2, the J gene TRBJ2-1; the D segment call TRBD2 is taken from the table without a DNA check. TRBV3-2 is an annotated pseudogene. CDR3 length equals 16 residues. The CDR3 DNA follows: TGTGCCAGCAGCCAACACCAGGGACTATCCTACAATGAGCAGTTCTTC. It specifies CASSQHQGLSYNEQFF.

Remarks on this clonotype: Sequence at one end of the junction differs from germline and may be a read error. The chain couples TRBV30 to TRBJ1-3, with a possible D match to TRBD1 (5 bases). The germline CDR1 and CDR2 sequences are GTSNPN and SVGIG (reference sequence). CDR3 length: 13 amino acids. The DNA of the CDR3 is TGTGCCTGGCAGGGTCTCGGTGGAAACGCCATATATTTT. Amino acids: CAWQGLGGNAIYF.

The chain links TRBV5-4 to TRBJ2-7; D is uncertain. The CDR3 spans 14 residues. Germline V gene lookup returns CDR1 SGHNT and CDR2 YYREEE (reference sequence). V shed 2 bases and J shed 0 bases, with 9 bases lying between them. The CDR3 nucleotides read TGTGCCAGCAGCTTTCTCAAGAACTCCTACGAGCAGTACTTC. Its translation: CASSFLKNSYEQYF.

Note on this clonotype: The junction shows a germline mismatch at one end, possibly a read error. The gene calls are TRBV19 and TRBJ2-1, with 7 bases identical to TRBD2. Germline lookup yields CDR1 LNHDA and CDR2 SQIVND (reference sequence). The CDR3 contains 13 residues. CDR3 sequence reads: CSARDVGGREQFF. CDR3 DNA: TGCAGTGCTAGAGACGTGGGGGGGAGGGAGCAGTTCTTC.

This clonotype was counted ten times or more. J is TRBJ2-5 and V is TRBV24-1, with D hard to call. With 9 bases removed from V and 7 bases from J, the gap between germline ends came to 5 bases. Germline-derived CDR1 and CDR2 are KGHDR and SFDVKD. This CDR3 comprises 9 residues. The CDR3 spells CATGRTQYF. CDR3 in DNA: TGTGCCACCGGCAGGACCCAGTACTTC.

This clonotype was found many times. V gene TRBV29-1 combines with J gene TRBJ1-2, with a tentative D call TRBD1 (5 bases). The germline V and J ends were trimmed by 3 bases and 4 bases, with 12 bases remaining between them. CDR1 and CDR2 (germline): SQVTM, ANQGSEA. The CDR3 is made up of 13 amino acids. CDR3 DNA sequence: TGCAGCGTTGATTTGACGGACATCTATGGCTACACCTTC. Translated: CSVDLTDIYGYTF.

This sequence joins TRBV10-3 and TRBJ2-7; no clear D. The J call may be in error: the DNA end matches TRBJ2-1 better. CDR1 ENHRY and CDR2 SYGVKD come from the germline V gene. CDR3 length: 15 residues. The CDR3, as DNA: TGTGCCATCAGTACGGTTACCCGTGGCAGCAATGAGCAGTTCTTC. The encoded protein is CAISTVTRGSNEQFF.

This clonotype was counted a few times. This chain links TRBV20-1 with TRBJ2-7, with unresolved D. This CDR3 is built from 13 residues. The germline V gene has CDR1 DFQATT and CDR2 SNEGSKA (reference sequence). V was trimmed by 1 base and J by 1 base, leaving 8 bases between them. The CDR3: CSARGVSSYEQYF. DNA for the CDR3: TGCAGTGCTAGAGGGGTTAGTTCCTACGAGCAGTACTTC.

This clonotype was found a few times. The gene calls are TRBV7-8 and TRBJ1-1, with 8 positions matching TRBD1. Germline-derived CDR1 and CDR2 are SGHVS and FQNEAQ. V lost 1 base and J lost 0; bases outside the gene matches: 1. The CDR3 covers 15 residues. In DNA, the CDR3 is TGTGCCAGCAGCTTAGGACAGGGGTTGAACACTGAAGCTTTCTTT. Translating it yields CASSLGQGLNTEAFF.

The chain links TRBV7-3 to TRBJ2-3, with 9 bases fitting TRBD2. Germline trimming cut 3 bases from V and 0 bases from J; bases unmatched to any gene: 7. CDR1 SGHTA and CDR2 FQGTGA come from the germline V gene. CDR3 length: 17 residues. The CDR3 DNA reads TGTGCCAGCAGCTTCTCAGGGGCGGGAGGGAGCACAGATACGCAGTATTTT. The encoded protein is CASSFSGAGGSTDTQYF.

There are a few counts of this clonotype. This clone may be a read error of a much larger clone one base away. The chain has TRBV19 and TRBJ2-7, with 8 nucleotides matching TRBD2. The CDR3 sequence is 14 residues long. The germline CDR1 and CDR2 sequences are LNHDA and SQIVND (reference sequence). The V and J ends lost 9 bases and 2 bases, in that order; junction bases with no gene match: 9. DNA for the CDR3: TGTGCCAGCAAGAATAGCGGGGTCCCCTACGAGCAGTACTTC. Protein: CASKNSGVPYEQYF.

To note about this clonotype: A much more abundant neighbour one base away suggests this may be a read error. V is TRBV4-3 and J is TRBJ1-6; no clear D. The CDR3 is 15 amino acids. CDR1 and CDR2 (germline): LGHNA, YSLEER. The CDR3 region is CASRQGRRDNSPLHF. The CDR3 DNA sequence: TGCGCCAGCAGGCAAGGAAGGCGGGATAATTCACCCCTCCACTTT.

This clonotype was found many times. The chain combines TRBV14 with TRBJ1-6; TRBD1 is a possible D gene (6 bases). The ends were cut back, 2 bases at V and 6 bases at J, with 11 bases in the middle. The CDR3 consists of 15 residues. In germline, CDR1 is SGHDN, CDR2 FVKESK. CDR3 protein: CASSQFAGVNSPLHF. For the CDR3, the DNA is TGTGCCAGCAGCCAATTCGCAGGGGTTAATTCACCCCTCCACTTT.

The CDR3 DNA reads as TGTGCCAGCAGCCCGGAGAGCGGGGGGGTTATAGACAATGAGCAGTTCTTC. Protein: CASSPESGGVIDNEQFF. The rearrangement links TRBV5-4 to TRBJ2-1; 10 bases fit TRBD2. The V gene end was trimmed by 4 bases and the J gene end by 5 bases; junction bases not matched to a gene: 12. The CDR3 is made up of 17 amino acids. CDR1 is SGHNT and CDR2 is YYREEE in the germline V gene (reference sequence).

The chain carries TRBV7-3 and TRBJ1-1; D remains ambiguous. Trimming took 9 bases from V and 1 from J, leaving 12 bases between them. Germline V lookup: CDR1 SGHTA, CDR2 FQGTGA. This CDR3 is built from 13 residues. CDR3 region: CASKSSQNTEAFF. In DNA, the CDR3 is TGTGCCAGTAAGTCAAGCCAGAACACTGAAGCTTTCTTT.

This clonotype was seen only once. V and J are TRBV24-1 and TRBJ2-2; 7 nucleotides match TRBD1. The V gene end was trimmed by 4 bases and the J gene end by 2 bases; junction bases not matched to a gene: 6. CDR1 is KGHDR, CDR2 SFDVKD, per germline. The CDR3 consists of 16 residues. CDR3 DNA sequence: TGTGCCACCAGTGAACCAGGGGGAGACAACACCGGGGAGCTGTTTTTT. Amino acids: CATSEPGGDNTGELFF.

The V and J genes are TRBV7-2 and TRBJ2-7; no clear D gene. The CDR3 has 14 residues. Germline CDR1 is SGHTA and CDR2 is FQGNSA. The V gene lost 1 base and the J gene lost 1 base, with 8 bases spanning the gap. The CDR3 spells CASSLEPASYEQYF. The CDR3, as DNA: TGTGCCAGCAGCTTAGAACCGGCGTCCTACGAGCAGTACTTC.

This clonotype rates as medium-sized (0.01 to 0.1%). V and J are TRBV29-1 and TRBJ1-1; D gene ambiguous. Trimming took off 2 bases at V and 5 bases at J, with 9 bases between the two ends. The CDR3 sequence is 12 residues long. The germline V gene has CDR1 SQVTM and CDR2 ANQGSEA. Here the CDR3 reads CSVELGNTEAFF. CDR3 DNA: TGCAGCGTTGAATTGGGAAATACTGAAGCTTTCTTT.

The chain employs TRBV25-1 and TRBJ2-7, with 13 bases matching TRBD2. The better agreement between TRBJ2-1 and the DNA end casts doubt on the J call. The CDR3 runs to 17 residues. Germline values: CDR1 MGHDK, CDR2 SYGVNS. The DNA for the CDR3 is TGTGCCAGCAGTGGGACTAGCGGGAGACTCTCCTACAATGAGCAGTTCTTC. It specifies CASSGTSGRLSYNEQFF.

The CDR3 reads CASSQDRTNSEAFF. DNA for the CDR3: TGTGCCAGCAGCCAGGACAGAACAAACTCTGAAGCTTTCTTT. The chain uses TRBV6-2 or TRBV6-3 and TRBJ1-1; D possibly corresponds to TRBD1 (6 bases). V dropped 6 bases and J dropped 6 bases, with 17 bases sitting between them. Germline CDR1 MNHEY, CDR2 SVGEGT. The length of the CDR3 is 14 residues.

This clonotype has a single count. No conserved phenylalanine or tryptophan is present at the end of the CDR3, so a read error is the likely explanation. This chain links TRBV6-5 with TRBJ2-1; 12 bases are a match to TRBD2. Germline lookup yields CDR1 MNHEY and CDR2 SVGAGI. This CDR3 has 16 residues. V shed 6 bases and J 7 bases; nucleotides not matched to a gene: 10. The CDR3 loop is CASSMTSGSFWNEQFL. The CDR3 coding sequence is TGTGCCAGCAGCATGACTAGCGGGAGTTTTTGGAATGAGCAGTTCCTC.

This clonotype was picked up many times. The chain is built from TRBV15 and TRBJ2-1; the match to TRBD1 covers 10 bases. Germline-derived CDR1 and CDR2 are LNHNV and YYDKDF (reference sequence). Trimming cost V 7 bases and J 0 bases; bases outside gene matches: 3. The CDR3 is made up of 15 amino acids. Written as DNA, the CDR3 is TGTGCCACCATGACAGGGGGCAGCTCCTACAATGAGCAGTTCTTC. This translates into CATMTGGSSYNEQFF.

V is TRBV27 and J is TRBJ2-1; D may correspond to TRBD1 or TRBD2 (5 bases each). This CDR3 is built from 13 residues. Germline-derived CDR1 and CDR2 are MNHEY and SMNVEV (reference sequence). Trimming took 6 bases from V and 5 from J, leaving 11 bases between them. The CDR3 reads CASRWQGDNEQFF. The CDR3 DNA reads TGTGCCAGCAGATGGCAGGGAGACAATGAGCAGTTCTTC.

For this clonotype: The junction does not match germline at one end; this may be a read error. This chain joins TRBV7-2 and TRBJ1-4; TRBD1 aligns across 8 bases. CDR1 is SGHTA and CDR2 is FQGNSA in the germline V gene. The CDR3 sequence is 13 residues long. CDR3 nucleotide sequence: TGTGCCAGCAGCTCCTCACCTACGACAGGGGCCCATTTT. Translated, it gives CASSSSPTTGAHF. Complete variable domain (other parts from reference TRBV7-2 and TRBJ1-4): GAGVSQSPSNKVTEKGKDVELRCDPISGHTALYWYRQSLGQGLEFLIYFQGNSAPDKSGLPSDRFSAERTGGSVSTLTIQRTQQEDSAVYLCASSSSPTTGAHFGSGTQLSVL.

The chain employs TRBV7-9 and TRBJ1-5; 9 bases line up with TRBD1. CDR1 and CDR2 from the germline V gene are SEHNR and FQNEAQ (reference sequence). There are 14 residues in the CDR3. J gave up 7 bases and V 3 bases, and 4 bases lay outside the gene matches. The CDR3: CASSFGTGWQPQHF. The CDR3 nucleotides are TGTGCCAGCAGCTTCGGGACAGGGTGGCAGCCCCAGCATTTT.

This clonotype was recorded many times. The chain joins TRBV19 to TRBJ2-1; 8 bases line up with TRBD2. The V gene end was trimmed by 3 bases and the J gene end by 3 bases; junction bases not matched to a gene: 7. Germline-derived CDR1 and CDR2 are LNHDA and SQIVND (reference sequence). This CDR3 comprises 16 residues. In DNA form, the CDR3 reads TGTGCCAGTAGTATCCAGCGGGAGCTTCTCTACAATGAGCAGTTCTTC. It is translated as CASSIQRELLYNEQFF.